This T cell receptor (beta chain) was recovered during a study of human T cells and chemical hapten exposure. Study information: The cohort included alopecia areata under or over 50% scalp, totalis and universalis. Small pooled library volume differences mainly caused per-sample TCR yield variation.

The time point: patch test 2, 6 weeks after DPC sensitization. Treatment reported: therapeutic diphenylcyclopropenone sensitization with weekly scalp DPC. Researchers sampled blood before each patch test went on. Unfractionated whole blood yielded the extracted total RNA. This clonotype was recorded at least ten times. TCRdb re-called the RACE reads through MiXCR, storing one row per CDR3 protein. This table has about 84,000 distinct CDR3 sequences, more than 9% appearing once. The clonotype originates from a woman between 45 and 60 years old with alopecia areata. Some clones in this sample may be carry-over from other donors' samples. The material sequenced was whole blood, taken in connection with sensitization to the hapten diphenylcyclopropenone (DPC).

CDR3 sequence: CRARAALSYEQYF. CDR3 coding DNA: TGCAGAGCCCGGGCGGCCCTTTCCTACGAGCAGTACTTC. The J gene is TRBJ2-7, the V gene TRBV20-1, with no clear D. This CDR3 spans 13 amino acids. Germline assignment: CDR1 DFQATT and CDR2 SNEGSKA (reference sequence).